This T cell receptor beta chain was sequenced in a study of blood T cell repertoires in COVID-19. Study-wide context: Samples came from the United States, Italy and Spain, spanning acute and convalescent COVID-19.

Resolution of symptoms, clearance, or two negative PCRs was present in recovered Cohort 3 donors. In germline, CDR1 is MDHEN, CDR2 SYDVKM. The CDR3 runs 15 residues. V was pared by 4 bases and J by 6 bases, with 4 bases of the junction left unmatched. Repertoires were generated with immunoSEQ multiplex PCR, while TCRdb's copy carries only in-frame clones and drops some. The sample lists 390,000 or so clones; 85% to 90% were seen once. Source material: PBMCs or T cells enriched from blood (not recorded which). The rearrangement joins TRBV28 to TRBJ1-5; 12 bases are a match to TRBD1. This receptor was identified in a woman aged 45 to 65 who had recovered from COVID-19. The CDR3 spells CASSSPGQGAQPQHF. As DNA, the CDR3 is TGTGCCAGCAGTTCCCCGGGACAGGGGGCTCAGCCCCAGCATTTT. The full variable domain, rest sourced from reference TRBV28 and TRBJ1-5, is DVKVTQSSRYLVKRTGEKVFLECVQDMDHENMFWYRQDPGLGLRLIYFSYDVKMKEKGDIPEGYSVSREKKERFSLILESASTNQTSMYLCASSSPGQGAQPQHFGDGTRLSIL.